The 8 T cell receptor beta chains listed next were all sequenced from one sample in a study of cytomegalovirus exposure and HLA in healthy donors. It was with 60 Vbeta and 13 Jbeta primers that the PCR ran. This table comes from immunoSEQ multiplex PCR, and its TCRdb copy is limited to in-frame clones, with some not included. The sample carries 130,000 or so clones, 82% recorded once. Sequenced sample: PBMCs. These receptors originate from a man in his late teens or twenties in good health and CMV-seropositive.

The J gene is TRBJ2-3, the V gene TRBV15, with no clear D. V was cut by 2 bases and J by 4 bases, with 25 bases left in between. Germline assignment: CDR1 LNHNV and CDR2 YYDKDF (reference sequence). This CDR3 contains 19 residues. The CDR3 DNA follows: TGTGCCACCAGCAGAAAAATCCCCAGTGGCGGCCTTACCGCAGATACGCAGTATTTT. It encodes CATSRKIPSGGLTADTQYF. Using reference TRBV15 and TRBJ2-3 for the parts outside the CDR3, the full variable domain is DAMVIQNPRYQVTQFGKPVTLSCSQTLNHNVMYWYQQKSSQAPKLLFHYYDKDFNNEADTPDNFQSRRPNTSFCFLDIRSPGLGDTAMYLCATSRKIPSGGLTADTQYFGPGTRLTVL.

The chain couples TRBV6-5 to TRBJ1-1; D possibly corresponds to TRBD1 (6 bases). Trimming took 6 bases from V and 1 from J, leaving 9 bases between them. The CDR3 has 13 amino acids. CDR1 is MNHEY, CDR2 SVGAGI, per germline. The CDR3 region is CASSKDRNTEAFF. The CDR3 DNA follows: TGTGCCAGCAGCAAGGACAGGAACACTGAAGCTTTCTTT.

CDR3 DNA sequence: TGTGCCAGCAGTTTTCGGCGGACAGGCACGCAGTATTTT. Encoded protein: CASSFRRTGTQYF. This sequence joins TRBV27 and TRBJ2-3; 7 bases match TRBD1. CDR1 and CDR2 (germline): MNHEY, SMNVEV (reference sequence). This CDR3 has 13 amino acids. Trimming removed 3 bases from V and 9 bases from J; junction bases left unmatched: 6.

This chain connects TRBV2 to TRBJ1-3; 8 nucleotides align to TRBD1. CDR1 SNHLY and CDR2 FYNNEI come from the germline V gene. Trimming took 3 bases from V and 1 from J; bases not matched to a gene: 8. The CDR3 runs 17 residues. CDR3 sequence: CASSDGQGALSGNTIYF. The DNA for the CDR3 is TGTGCCAGCAGTGATGGTCAGGGGGCGCTATCTGGAAACACCATATATTTT. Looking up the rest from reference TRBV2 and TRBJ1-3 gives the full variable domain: EPEVTQTPSHQVTQMGQEVILRCVPISNHLYFYWYRQILGQKVEFLVSFYNNEISEKSEIFDDQFSVERPDGSNFTLKIRSTKLEDSAMYFCASSDGQGALSGNTIYFGEGSWLTVV.

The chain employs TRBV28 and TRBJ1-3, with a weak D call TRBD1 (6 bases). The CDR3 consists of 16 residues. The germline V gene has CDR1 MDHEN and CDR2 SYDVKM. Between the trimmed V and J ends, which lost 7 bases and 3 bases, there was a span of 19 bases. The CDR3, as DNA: TGTGCCAGCACCAATCAGGGGCTTAGCGATGGAAACACCATATATTTT. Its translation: CASTNQGLSDGNTIYF.

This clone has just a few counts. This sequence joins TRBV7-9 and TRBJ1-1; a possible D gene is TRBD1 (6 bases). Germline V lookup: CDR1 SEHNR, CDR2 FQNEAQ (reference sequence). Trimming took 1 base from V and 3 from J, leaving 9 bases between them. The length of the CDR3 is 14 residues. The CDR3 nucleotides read TGTGCCAGCAGCTTAGAGGGGGTATACACTGAAGCTTTCTTT. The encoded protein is CASSLEGVYTEAFF.

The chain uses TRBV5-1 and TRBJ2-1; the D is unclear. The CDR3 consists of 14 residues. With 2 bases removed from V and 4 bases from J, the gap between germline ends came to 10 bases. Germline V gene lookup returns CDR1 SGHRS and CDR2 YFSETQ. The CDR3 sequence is CASSLTGLYNEQFF. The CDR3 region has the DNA TGCGCCAGCAGCTTAACCGGTCTTTACAATGAGCAGTTCTTC.

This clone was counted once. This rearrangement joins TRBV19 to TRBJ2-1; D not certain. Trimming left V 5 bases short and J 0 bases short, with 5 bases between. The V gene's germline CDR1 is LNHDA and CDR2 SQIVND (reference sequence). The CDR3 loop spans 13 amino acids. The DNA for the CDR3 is TGTGCCAGTAGTCCTGTCTCCTACAATGAGCAGTTCTTC. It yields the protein CASSPVSYNEQFF.